The rows below give T cell receptor beta chains drawn from one sample of a study of blood T cells in healthy people across ages. TCRdb redid the calling of the 5' RACE reads with MiXCR, one entry per CDR3 protein. This table holds around 1.5 million distinct CDR3 sequences, approximately 59% found once. Source material: blood. These receptors all stem from a man aged 18 to 30 in good health. Each CDR3 is given with its conserved first and last residue. A D gene is named only where the DNA matches it firmly. The size entry is marked missing in some rows and otherwise reads once, few, many or a size class.

abundance: few
d_gene: .
j_gene: TRBJ2-5
v_gene: TRBV29-1
CDR3aa: CSVVLETQYF
CDR3nt: TGCAGCGTTGTGTTGGAGACCCAGTACTTC

abundance: .
d_gene: TRBD2
j_gene: TRBJ2-3
v_gene: TRBV7-2
CDR3aa: CASSLGGQAGGDTQYF
CDR3nt: TGTGCCAGCAGCTTAGGGGGGCAGGCGGGGGGAGATACGCAGTATTTT

abundance: .
d_gene: TRBD1
j_gene: TRBJ2-7
v_gene: TRBV27
CDR3aa: CASSNQPGQFYEQYF
CDR3nt: TGTGCCAGCAGTAATCAACCGGGACAGTTCTACGAGCAGTACTTC

abundance: .
d_gene: .
j_gene: TRBJ2-3
v_gene: TRBV10-3
CDR3aa: CAISEDTLGDTQYF
CDR3nt: TGTGCCATCAGTGAGGACACCCTGGGAGATACGCAGTATTTT

abundance: .
d_gene: .
j_gene: TRBJ1-1
v_gene: TRBV4-1
CDR3aa: CASSQEPDMNTEAFF
CDR3nt: TGCGCCAGCAGCCAAGAGCCAGATATGAACACTGAAGCTTTCTTT

abundance: .
d_gene: .
j_gene: TRBJ2-7
v_gene: TRBV7-2
CDR3aa: CASSSPGQHYEQYF
CDR3nt: TGTGCCAGCAGCTCGCCGGGACAACACTACGAGCAGTACTTC

abundance: .
d_gene: .
j_gene: TRBJ1-2
v_gene: TRBV14
CDR3aa: CASSHTGSGYTF
CDR3nt: TGTGCCAGCAGCCACACGGGGAGTGGCTACACCTTC

abundance: .
d_gene: .
j_gene: TRBJ2-1
v_gene: TRBV12-3/TRBV12-4
CDR3aa: CATAVLSYNEQFF
CDR3nt: TGTGCCACTGCGGTCCTATCCTACAATGAGCAGTTCTTC

abundance: .
d_gene: .
j_gene: TRBJ2-7
v_gene: TRBV7-6
CDR3aa: CASSLFPEGRGSYEQYF
CDR3nt: TGTGCCAGCAGCTTATTCCCCGAGGGAAGGGGCTCCTACGAGCAGTACTTC

abundance: .
d_gene: .
j_gene: TRBJ1-2
v_gene: TRBV12-3/TRBV12-4
CDR3aa: CASSLGLPYGYTF
CDR3nt: TGTGCCAGCAGTTTAGGACTCCCCTATGGCTACACCTTC

abundance: few
d_gene: TRBD2
j_gene: TRBJ2-1
v_gene: TRBV4-3
CDR3aa: CASSSSGGVVNEQFF
CDR3nt: TGCGCCAGCAGCTCTAGCGGGGGGGTAGTGAATGAGCAGTTCTTC

abundance: once
d_gene: TRBD1
j_gene: TRBJ1-5
v_gene: TRBV5-5
CDR3aa: CASSLTDRGRQPQHF
CDR3nt: TGTGCCAGCAGCTTGACGGACAGGGGAAGGCAGCCCCAGCATTTT

abundance: .
d_gene: .
j_gene: TRBJ2-2
v_gene: TRBV20-1
CDR3aa: CSARDLWGTGELFF
CDR3nt: TGCAGTGCTAGAGATCTCTGGGGGACCGGGGAGCTGTTTTTT

abundance: .
d_gene: TRBD1
j_gene: TRBJ1-5
v_gene: TRBV20-1
CDR3aa: CSAGQANSNQPQHF
CDR3nt: TGCAGTGCGGGACAGGCTAATAGCAATCAGCCCCAGCATTTT